The clone carrying this T cell receptor beta chain was seen just once. Its antigen is still unknown. The data are from a study of somatic mutations in cytotoxic T cells in rheumatoid arthritis. Broader study findings: Nobody adjusted the slight TRBV07 underrepresentation in rheumatoid arthritis patients for multiple comparisons.

Germline CDR1 is SGHDT and CDR2 is YYEEEE. The CDR3 is made up of 14 amino acids. V shed 2 bases and J shed 0 bases, with 9 bases lying between them. Once isolated by positive magnetic bead selection, the CD4+ and CD8+ cells had their purity checked by flow cytometry. Measured with immunoSEQ multiplex PCR; TCRdb has only the in-frame clones, and not every one. There are fewer than 13,000 clones in the sample; around three quarters occur only once, and around 38% lies in the top ten. Material for sequencing was CD8+ T cells sorted from blood. The receptor was isolated from a man aged 55 to 70 in good health. The V and J genes are TRBV5-6 and TRBJ2-7; no reliable D call. CDR3 coding DNA: TGTGCCAGCAGCTTCGGGCAGAGCTCCTACGAGCAGTACTTC. Its protein product is CASSFGQSSYEQYF.